This T cell receptor (beta chain) was sequenced for a study of OX40 agonist ivuxolimab in advanced cancers. The overall study: The patients' treatment was ivuxolimab, an agonistic anti-OX40 (CD134) antibody. Study observations and caveats: CD8+ T cells averaged more expanded clones than CD4+. Still undetermined is the antigen specificity of the expanded peripheral T cells.

Any history of autoimmune disease or systemic immunosuppression disqualified patients. Details on this clone: The antigen is undetermined.

Sequencing was performed with immunoSEQ multiplex PCR; in TCRdb, only in-frame clones are kept and a portion is missing. The data contain 35,000 to 45,000 clones, over 60% of them singletons. CDR1 GTSNPN and CDR2 SVGIG come from the germline V gene (reference sequence). The CDR3 extends over 11 amino acids. The V end lost 5 bases, the J end lost 4 bases, and 8 bases lay between the germline ends. This TCR derives from an adult with an advanced solid tumor such as melanoma, head and neck, liver or kidney cancer. This specimen was CD4+ or CD8+ T cells sorted from blood, taken in a trial of the OX40 agonist ivuxolimab. V gene TRBV30 combines with J gene TRBJ2-5; a possible D gene is TRBD2 (5 bases). The CDR3 sequence is CAWSGIETQYF. CDR3 nucleotide sequence: TGTGCCTGGTCGGGGATAGAGACCCAGTACTTC.